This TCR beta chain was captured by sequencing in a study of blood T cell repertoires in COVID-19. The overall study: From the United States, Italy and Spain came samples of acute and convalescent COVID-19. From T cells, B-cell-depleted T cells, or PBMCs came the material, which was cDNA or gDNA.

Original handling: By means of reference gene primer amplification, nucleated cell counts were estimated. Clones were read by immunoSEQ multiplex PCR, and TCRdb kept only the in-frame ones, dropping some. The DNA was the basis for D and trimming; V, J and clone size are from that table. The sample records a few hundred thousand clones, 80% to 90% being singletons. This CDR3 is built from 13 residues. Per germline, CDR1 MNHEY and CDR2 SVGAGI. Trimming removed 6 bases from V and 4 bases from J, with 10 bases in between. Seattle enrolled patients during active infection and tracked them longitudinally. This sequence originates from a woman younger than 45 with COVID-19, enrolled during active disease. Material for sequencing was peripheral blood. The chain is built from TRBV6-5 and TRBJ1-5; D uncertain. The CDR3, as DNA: TGTGCCAGCAGCAACGGAGTAAATCAGCCCCAGCATTTT. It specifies CASSNGVNQPQHF.